These 21 T cell receptor beta chains share one sample of origin, sequenced in a study of monozygotic twins with inflammatory bowel disease. TCRdb re-analyzed the 5' RACE reads; it lists each CDR3 protein once, without DNA. This sample lists around 450,000 distinct CDR3 sequences; its ten largest clones have 2.4%. Sequencing was done on a sample of blood. These receptors originate from a human donor with ulcerative colitis or Crohn's disease, or a healthy co-twin of an affected twin (not recorded which).

V is TRBV3-1 and J is TRBJ2-1; no DNA is available, so the TRBD1 call from TCRdb remains unchecked. This CDR3 has 13 amino acids. CDR1 is LGHDT, CDR2 YNNKEL, per germline (reference sequence). The CDR3 is CASSQDRAGVQFF.

This chain joins TRBV7-2 and TRBJ2-3; TCRdb gives TRBD2 as the D gene, but with no DNA this cannot be confirmed. Germline V lookup: CDR1 SGHTA, CDR2 FQGNSA. The CDR3 is 16 residues long. CDR3 amino acids: CASSPNAAGGPDTQYF.

The rearrangement links TRBV7-9 to TRBJ1-2. CDR3 length equals 17 residues. The germline gives CDR1 SEHNR, CDR2 FQNEAQ (reference sequence). The CDR3: CASSLEGDYRANYGYTF.

J is TRBJ2-1 and V is TRBV7-2; the D call from TCRdb, TRBD2, cannot be confirmed without DNA. The germline CDR1 and CDR2 sequences are SGHTA and FQGNSA. The CDR3 has 21 amino acids. CDR3: CASSLAGGLAVFPPSYNEQFF.

The CDR3 reads CAISDRNEQFF. This chain joins TRBV10-3 and TRBJ2-1. This CDR3 is built from 11 residues. The germline V gene has CDR1 ENHRY and CDR2 SYGVKD.

V is TRBV5-1 and J is TRBJ2-1; lacking DNA, the TRBD2 call made by TCRdb goes unchecked. The CDR3 loop spans 15 amino acids. The germline gives CDR1 SGHRS, CDR2 YFSETQ. The CDR3 here is CASSLNTGGPDEQFF.

V usage is TRBV6-1 and J usage is TRBJ2-1; without DNA, the TCRdb call of TRBD2 cannot be checked. Germline-derived CDR1 and CDR2 are MNHNS and SASEGT. The CDR3 is 16 amino acids. CDR3 region: CASSHRSDLFHNEQFF.

The rearrangement joins TRBV12-3 or TRBV12-4 to TRBJ2-7; TCRdb designates TRBD1, a call that cannot be tested without DNA. The CDR3 runs to 14 residues. CDR3: CASSLGSGPGEQYF.

The V call is TRBV5-1, the J call TRBJ2-7; TCRdb picks TRBD2, but there is no DNA to check that call. The CDR3 is made up of 16 amino acids. Germline values: CDR1 SGHRS, CDR2 YFSETQ. CDR3 sequence reads: CASSRGLAEDSYEQYF.

The chain uses TRBV5-1 and TRBJ2-1; the TCRdb D gene call, TRBD1, has no DNA to confirm it. Germline assignment: CDR1 SGHRS and CDR2 YFSETQ. The CDR3 runs 14 residues. This chain's CDR3 is CASSSRQGAGEQFF.

This chain joins TRBV20-1 and TRBJ1-2; TCRdb's D call, TRBD1, is unchecked because there is no DNA. This CDR3 comprises 12 residues. In germline, CDR1 is DFQATT, CDR2 SNEGSKA (reference sequence). Here the CDR3 reads CSIRTGGGGYTF.

V and J are TRBV6-1 and TRBJ2-7; TCRdb picks TRBD2, but there is no DNA to check that call. Germline CDR1 MNHNS, CDR2 SASEGT. The CDR3 sequence is 13 residues long. The CDR3 loop is CASSAGLAYEQYF.

This sequence joins TRBV20-1 and TRBJ1-3; TCRdb names TRBD1, which stays unverified in the absence of DNA. CDR1 is DFQATT, CDR2 SNEGSKA, per germline (reference sequence). This CDR3 contains 17 residues. The chain's CDR3 is CSARAPGQGTSGNTIYF.

The chain recombines TRBV7-2 with TRBJ1-5; TCRdb selects TRBD1, and the lack of DNA leaves this call unchecked. The CDR3 sequence is 14 residues long. From germline, CDR1 is SGHTA and CDR2 FQGNSA. CDR3 sequence reads: CASSLEGLNQPQHF.

V usage is TRBV2 and J usage is TRBJ1-5. The CDR3 covers 14 residues. Germline assignment: CDR1 SNHLY and CDR2 FYNNEI. CDR3 amino acids: CASKDQRDNQPQHF.

This chain joins TRBV6-5 and TRBJ1-2; the TCRdb call, TRBD1, lacks DNA for checking. The germline CDR1 and CDR2 sequences are MNHEY and SVGAGI. CDR3 length equals 14 residues. The CDR3 loop is CASSWDRGNYGYTF.

The chain recombines TRBV5-6 with TRBJ2-5. The CDR3 is 11 residues long. Germline values: CDR1 SGHDT, CDR2 YYEEEE. The CDR3 reads CASSRGVTQYF.

This chain joins TRBV7-9 and TRBJ2-1; without DNA, the TCRdb call of TRBD1 cannot be checked. CDR1 and CDR2 from the germline V gene are SEHNR and FQNEAQ (reference sequence). The CDR3 totals 16 residues. The CDR3 is CASSLSRQVSYNEQFF. Full variable domain (remainder filled in from reference TRBV7-9 and TRBJ2-1): DTGVSQNPRHKITKRGQNVTFRCDPISEHNRLYWYRQTLGQGPEFLTYFQNEAQLEKSRLLSDRFSAERPKGSFSTLEIQRTEQGDSAMYLCASSLSRQVSYNEQFFGPGTRLTVL.

The chain has TRBV30 and TRBJ1-1; checking the TCRdb D call of TRBD1 is not possible without DNA. Germline-derived CDR1 and CDR2 are GTSNPN and SVGIG (reference sequence). This CDR3 comprises 12 residues. CDR3 in amino acids: CAWSAPRGAAFF.

The chain has TRBV5-1 and TRBJ2-7; absent DNA, TCRdb's TRBD2 call cannot be checked. The germline gives CDR1 SGHRS, CDR2 YFSETQ. This CDR3 contains 15 residues. The CDR3 region is CASSRGPSKDYEQYF.

This chain joins TRBV20-1 and TRBJ2-7; the TCRdb call, TRBD2, lacks DNA for checking. Germline V gene sequence: CDR1 DFQATT, CDR2 SNEGSKA (reference sequence). The CDR3 contains 13 residues. CDR3 protein: CTLLLAHSYEQYF.